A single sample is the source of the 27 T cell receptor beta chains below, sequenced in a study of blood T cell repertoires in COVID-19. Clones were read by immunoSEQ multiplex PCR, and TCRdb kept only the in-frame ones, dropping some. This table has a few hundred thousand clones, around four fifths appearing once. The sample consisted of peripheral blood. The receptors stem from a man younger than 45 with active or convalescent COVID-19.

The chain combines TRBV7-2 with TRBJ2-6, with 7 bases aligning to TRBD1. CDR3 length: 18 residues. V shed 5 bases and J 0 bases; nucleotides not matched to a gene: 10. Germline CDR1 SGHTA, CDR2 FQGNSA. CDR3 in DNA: TGTGCCAGCAGCCCTGTACAGGGGCAGAGCTCTGGGGCCAACGTCCTGACTTTC. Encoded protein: CASSPVQGQSSGANVLTF.

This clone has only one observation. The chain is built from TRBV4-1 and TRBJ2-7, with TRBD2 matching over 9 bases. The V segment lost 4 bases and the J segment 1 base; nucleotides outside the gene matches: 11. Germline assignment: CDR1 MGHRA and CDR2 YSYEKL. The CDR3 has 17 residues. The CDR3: CASSPEGSGSWSYEQYF. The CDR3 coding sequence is TGCGCCAGCAGCCCGGAGGGTAGCGGGAGTTGGTCCTACGAGCAGTACTTC.

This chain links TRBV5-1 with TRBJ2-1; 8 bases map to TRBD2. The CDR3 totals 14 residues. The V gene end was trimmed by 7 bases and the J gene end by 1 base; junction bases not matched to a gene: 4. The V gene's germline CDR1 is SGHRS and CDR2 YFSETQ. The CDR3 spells CASYSGESYNEQFF. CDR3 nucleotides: TGCGCCAGCTATAGCGGGGAGTCCTACAATGAGCAGTTCTTC.

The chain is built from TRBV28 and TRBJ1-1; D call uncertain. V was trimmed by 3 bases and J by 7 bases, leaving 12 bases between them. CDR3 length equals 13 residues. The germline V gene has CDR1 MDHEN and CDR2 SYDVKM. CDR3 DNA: TGTGCCAGCAGTTTCCCCCCACTCGGTGAAGCTTTCTTT. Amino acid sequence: CASSFPPLGEAFF.

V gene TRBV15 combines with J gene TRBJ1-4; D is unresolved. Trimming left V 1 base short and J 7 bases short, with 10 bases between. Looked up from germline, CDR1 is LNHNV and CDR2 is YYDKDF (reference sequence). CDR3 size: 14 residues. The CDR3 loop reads CATSRAISGEKLFF. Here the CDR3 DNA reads TGTGCCACCAGCAGAGCCATCAGCGGTGAAAAACTGTTTTTT.

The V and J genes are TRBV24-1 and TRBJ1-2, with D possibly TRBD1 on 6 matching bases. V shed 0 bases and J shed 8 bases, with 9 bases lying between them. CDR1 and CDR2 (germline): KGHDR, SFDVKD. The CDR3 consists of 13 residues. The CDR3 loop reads CATSDLTGNGYTF. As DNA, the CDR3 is TGTGCCACCAGTGATTTGACAGGGAACGGCTACACCTTC.

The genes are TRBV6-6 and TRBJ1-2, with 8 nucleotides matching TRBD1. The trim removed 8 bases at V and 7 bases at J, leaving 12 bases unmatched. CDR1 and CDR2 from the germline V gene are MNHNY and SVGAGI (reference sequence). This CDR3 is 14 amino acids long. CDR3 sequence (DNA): TGTGCCAGCCAACCGACAGGGGCTTCTTTTGGCTACACCTTC. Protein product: CASQPTGASFGYTF.

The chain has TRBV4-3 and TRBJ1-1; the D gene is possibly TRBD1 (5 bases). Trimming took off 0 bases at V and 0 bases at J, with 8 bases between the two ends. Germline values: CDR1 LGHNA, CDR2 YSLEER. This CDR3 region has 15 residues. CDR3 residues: CASSQEKGLNTEAFF. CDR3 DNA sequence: TGCGCCAGCAGCCAAGAGAAGGGGTTGAACACTGAAGCTTTCTTT.

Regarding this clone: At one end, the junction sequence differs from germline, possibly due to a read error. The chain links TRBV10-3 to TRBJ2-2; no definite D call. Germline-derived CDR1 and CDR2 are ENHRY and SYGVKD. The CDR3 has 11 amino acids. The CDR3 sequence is CAISEGDLHVF. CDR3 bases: TGTGCCATCAGTGAAGGAGATCTTCATGTTTTT.

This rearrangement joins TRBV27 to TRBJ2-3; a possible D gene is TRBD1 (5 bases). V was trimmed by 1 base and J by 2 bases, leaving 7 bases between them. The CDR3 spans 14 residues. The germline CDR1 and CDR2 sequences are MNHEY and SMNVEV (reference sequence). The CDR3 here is CASSLWGDTDTQYF. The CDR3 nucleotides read TGTGCCAGCAGTTTATGGGGCGACACAGATACGCAGTATTTT.

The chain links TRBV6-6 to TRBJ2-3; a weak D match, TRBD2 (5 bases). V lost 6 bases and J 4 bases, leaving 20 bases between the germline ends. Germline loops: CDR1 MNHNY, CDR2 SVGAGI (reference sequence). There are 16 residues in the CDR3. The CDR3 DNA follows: TGTGCCAGCAGGGCACGACCGGGAAGTAGGGCAGATACGCAGTATTTT. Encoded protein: CASRARPGSRADTQYF.

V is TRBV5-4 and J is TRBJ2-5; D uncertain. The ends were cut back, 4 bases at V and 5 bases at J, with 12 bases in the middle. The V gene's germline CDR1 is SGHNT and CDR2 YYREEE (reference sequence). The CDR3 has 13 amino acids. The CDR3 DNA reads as TGTGCCAGCAGCCCCGGAATGAGGGAGACCCAGTACTTC. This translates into CASSPGMRETQYF.

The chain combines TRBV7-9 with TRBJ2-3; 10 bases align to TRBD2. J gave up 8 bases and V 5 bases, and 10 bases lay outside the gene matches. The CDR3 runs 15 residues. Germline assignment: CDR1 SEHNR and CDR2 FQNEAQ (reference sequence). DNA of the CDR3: TGTGCCAGCAGCACACCGGGACTAGCGAGTTTTACGCAGTATTTT. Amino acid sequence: CASSTPGLASFTQYF.

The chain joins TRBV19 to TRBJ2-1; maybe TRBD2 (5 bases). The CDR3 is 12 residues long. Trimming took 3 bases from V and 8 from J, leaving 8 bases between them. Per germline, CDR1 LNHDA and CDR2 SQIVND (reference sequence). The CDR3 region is CASSIGGDEQFF. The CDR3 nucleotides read TGTGCCAGTAGTATTGGAGGCGATGAGCAGTTCTTC.

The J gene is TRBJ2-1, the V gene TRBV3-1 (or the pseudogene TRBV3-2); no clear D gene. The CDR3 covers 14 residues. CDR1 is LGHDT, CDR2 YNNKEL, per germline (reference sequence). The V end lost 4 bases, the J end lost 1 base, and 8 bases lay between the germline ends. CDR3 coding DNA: TGTGCCAGCAGCCCGCCAGTTTCCTACAATGAGCAGTTCTTC. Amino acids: CASSPPVSYNEQFF.

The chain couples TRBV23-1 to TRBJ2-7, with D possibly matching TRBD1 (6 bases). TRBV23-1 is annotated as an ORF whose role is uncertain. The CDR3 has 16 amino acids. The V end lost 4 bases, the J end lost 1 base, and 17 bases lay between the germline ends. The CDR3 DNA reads TGCGCCAGCAGTCCCCCCTGGTACAGGGCTTCCTACGAGCAGTACTTC. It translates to CASSPPWYRASYEQYF.

This chain's CDR3 is CASSLDPGVTDTQYF. CDR3 coding DNA: TGTGCCAGCAGCCTAGACCCGGGGGTGACAGATACGCAGTATTTT. V gene TRBV9 combines with J gene TRBJ2-3; a weak D match, TRBD2 (6 bases). Germline CDR1 reads SGDLS; CDR2 reads YYNGEE. V lost 4 bases to trimming and J lost 3 bases, with 15 bases between them. The length of the CDR3 is 15 residues.

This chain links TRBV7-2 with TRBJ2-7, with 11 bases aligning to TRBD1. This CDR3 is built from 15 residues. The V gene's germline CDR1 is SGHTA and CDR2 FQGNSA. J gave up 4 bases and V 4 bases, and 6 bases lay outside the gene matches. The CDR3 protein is CASSWTGTGGYEQYF. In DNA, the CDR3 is TGTGCCAGCAGCTGGACCGGGACAGGGGGATACGAGCAGTACTTC.

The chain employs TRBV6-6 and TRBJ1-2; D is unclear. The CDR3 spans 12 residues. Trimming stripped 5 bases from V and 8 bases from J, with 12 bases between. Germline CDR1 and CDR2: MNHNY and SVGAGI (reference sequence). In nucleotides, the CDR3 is TGTGCCAGCAGTCCTCCGAGTGCCGGCTACACCTTC. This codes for CASSPPSAGYTF.

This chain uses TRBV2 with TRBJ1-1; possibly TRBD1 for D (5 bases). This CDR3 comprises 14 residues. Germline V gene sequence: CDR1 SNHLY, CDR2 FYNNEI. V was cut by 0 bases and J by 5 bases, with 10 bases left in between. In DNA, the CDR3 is TGTGCCAGCAGTGAAGCCCCCAGGGAAACTGAAGCTTTCTTT. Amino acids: CASSEAPRETEAFF.

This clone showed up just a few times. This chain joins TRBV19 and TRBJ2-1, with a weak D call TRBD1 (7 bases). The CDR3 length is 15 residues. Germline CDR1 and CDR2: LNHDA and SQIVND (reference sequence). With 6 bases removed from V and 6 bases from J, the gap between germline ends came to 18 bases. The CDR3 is CASSSPGGISNEQFF. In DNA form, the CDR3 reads TGTGCCAGTAGCTCACCAGGGGGGATCAGCAATGAGCAGTTCTTC.

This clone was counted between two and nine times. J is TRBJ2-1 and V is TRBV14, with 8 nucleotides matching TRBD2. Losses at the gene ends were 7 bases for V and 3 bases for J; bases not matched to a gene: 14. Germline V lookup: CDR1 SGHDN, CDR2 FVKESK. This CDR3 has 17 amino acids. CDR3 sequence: CASTRSGGKGYYNEQFF. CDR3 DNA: TGTGCCAGCACCCGAAGCGGGGGTAAGGGTTACTACAATGAGCAGTTCTTC.

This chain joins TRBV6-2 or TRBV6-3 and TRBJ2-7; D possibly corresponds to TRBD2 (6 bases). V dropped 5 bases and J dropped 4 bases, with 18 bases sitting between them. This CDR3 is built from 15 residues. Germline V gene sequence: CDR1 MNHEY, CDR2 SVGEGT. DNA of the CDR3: TGTGCCAGCAGTACCCCAGGGTTTGGGAGGTACGAGCAGTACTTC. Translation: CASSTPGFGRYEQYF.

CDR3 sequence: CASSWRDVNTEAFF. The DNA of the CDR3 is TGCGCCAGCAGCTGGAGGGACGTGAACACTGAAGCTTTCTTT. The chain employs TRBV5-1 and TRBJ1-1; D is perhaps TRBD1 (5 bases). V gave up 3 bases and J gave up 0 bases, with 9 bases separating them. CDR3 length equals 14 residues. CDR1 and CDR2 (germline): SGHRS, YFSETQ.

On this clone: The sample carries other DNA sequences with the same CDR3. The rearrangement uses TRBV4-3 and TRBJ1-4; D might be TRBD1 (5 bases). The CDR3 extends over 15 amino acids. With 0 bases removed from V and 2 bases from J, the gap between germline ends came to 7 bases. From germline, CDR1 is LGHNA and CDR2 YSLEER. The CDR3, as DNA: TGCGCCAGCAGCCAAGACTCAGGGACTAATGAAAAACTGTTTTTT. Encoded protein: CASSQDSGTNEKLFF.

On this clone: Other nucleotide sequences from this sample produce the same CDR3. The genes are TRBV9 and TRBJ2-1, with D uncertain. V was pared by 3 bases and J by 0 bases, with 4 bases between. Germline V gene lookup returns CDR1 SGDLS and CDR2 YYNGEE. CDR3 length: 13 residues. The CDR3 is CASSASSYNEQFF. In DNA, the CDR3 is TGTGCCAGCAGCGCCAGCTCCTACAATGAGCAGTTCTTC.

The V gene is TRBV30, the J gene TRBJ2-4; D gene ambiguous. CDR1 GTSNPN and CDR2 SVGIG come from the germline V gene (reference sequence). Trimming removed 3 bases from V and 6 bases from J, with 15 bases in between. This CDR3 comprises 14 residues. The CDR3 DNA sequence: TGTGCCTGGAGCCCACCCGCGGTCCTAAACATTCAGTACTTC. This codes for CAWSPPAVLNIQYF.